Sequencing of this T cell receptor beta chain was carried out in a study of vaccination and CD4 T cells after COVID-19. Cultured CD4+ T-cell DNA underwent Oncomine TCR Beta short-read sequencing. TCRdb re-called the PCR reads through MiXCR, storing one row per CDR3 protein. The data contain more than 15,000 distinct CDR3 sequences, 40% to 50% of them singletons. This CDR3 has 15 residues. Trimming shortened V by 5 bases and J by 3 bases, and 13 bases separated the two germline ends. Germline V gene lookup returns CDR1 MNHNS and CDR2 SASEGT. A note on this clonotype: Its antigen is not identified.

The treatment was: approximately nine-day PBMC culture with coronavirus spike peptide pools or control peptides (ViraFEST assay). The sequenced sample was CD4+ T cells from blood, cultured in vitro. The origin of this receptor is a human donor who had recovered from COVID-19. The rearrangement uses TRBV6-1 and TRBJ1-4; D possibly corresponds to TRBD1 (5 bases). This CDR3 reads CASSPSGPPNEKLFF. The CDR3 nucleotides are TGTGCCAGCAGTCCCTCGGGGCCACCTAATGAAAAACTGTTTTTT.